The sequence of this TCR beta chain was determined in a study of T cells in Graves' hyperthyroidism and ophthalmopathy. Template material for amplifying TCR beta CDR3 regions consisted of RNA transcripts. Using the HTBI primer set, a first-round RT-PCR was run on the TCR CDR3. Via MiXCR, TCRdb re-called the multiplex PCR reads, giving one row per CDR3 protein. Of approximately 430,000 distinct CDR3 sequences in the sample, 15% to 18% were seen once. The germline gives CDR1 DFQATT, CDR2 SNEGSKA (reference sequence). V was clipped by 6 bases and J by 12 bases, with 12 bases between them. The CDR3 is 10 amino acids.

Sequenced: blood. The chain joins TRBV20-1 to TRBJ2-1; a weak D match, TRBD1 (5 bases). The clonotype originates from a woman between 18 and 29 years old with Graves' hyperthyroidism. In DNA, the CDR3 is TGCAGTGCCGCTCTAGACAGGCAGTTCTTC. As protein: CSAALDRQFF.